This entry lists 3 T cell receptor beta chains sequenced from one sample in a study of blood T cell repertoires in COVID-19. The repertoire was sequenced with immunoSEQ multiplex PCR; TCRdb's copy has only in-frame clones and lacks some. The table has 200,000 to 250,000 clones, just under 90% seen once. Sample: peripheral blood. These receptors originate from a man aged 55 to 70 who had recovered from COVID-19.

CDR3 in amino acids: CASSESPWRGGYGYTF. As DNA, the CDR3 is TGTGCCAGCAGTGAATCACCATGGAGGGGCGGCTATGGCTACACCTTC. This chain links TRBV6-1 with TRBJ1-2; perhaps TRBD1 as D (5 bases). In germline, CDR1 is MNHNS, CDR2 SASEGT. This CDR3 contains 16 residues. The V end lost 2 bases, the J end lost 4 bases, and 17 bases lay between the germline ends.

The chain has TRBV18 and TRBJ2-1; TRBD1 aligns across 7 bases. With 0 bases clipped from V and 7 bases from J, the junction kept 6 bases outside the gene matches. The germline V gene encodes CDR1 KGHSH and CDR2 LQKENI. The CDR3 loop spans 15 amino acids. For the CDR3, the DNA is TGTGCCAGCTCACCACCTGGGACAGTCGGGAATGAGCAGTTCTTC. Residues: CASSPPGTVGNEQFF.

V usage is TRBV15 and J usage is TRBJ2-6, with 7 bases matching TRBD2. The CDR3 has 17 amino acids. Germline lookup yields CDR1 LNHNV and CDR2 YYDKDF (reference sequence). The ends lost 0 bases at V and 3 bases at J; junction bases unmatched: 5. This chain's CDR3 is CATSRDLGTNGANVLTF. The CDR3 nucleotides are TGTGCCACCAGCAGAGATTTGGGGACTAATGGGGCCAACGTCCTGACTTTC.